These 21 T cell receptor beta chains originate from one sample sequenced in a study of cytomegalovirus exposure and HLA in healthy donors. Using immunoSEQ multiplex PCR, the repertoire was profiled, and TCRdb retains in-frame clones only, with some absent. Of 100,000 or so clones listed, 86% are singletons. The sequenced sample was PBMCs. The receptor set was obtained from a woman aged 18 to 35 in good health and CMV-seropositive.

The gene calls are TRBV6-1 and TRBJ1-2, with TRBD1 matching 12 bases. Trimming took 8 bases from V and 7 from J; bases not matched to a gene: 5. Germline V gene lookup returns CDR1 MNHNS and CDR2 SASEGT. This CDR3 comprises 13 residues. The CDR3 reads CASRDRGLGGYTF. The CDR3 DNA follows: TGTGCCAGCCGGGACAGGGGGCTCGGTGGCTACACCTTC.

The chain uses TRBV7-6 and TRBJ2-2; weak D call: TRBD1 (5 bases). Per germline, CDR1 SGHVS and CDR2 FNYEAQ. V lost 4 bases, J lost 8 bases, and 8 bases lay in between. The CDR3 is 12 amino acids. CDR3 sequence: CASSSNRGELFF. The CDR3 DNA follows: TGTGCCAGCAGCTCAAACAGGGGGGAGCTGTTTTTT.

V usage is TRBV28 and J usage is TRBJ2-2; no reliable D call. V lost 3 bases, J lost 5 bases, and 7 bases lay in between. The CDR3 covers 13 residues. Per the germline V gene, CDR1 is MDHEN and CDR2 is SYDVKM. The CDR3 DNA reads TGTGCCAGCAGTTTCTGGCAGACCGGGGAGCTGTTTTTT. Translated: CASSFWQTGELFF. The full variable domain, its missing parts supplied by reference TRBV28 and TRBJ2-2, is DVKVTQSSRYLVKRTGEKVFLECVQDMDHENMFWYRQDPGLGLRLIYFSYDVKMKEKGDIPEGYSVSREKKERFSLILESASTNQTSMYLCASSFWQTGELFFGEGSRLTVL.

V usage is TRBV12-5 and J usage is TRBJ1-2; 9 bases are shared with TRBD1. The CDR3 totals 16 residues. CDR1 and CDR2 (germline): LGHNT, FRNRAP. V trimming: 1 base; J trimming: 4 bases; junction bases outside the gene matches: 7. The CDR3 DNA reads TGTGCTAGTGGTTTGGGAACACAGGGGGCGGTCTATGGCTACACCTTC. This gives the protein CASGLGTQGAVYGYTF.

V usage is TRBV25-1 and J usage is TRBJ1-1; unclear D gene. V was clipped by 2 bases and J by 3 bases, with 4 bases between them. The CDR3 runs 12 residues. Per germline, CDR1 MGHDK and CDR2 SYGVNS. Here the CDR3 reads CASSERYTEAFF. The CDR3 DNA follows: TGTGCCAGCAGTGAACGGTACACTGAAGCTTTCTTT.

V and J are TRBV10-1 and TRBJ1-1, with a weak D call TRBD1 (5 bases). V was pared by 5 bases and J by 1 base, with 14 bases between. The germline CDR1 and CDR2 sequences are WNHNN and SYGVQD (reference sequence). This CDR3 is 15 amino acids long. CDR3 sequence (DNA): TGCGCCAGCAGTAGAGACGGGGGAGCGAACACTGAAGCTTTCTTT. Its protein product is CASSRDGGANTEAFF.

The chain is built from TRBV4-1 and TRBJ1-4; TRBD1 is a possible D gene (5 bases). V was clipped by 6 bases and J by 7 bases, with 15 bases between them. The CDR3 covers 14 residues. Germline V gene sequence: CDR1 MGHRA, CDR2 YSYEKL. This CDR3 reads CASSRPLGGEKLFF. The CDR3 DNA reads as TGCGCCAGCAGTCGACCCCTGGGGGGTGAAAAACTGTTTTTT.

The CDR3, as DNA: TGTGCCAGTAAGGAGGGGACGTACTCTGGAAACACCATATATTTT. This translates into CASKEGTYSGNTIYF. The gene calls are TRBV19 and TRBJ1-3; D is perhaps TRBD1 (5 bases). This CDR3 has 15 residues. V lost 7 bases, J lost 0 bases, and 13 bases lay in between. Germline CDR1 reads LNHDA; CDR2 reads SQIVND (reference sequence).

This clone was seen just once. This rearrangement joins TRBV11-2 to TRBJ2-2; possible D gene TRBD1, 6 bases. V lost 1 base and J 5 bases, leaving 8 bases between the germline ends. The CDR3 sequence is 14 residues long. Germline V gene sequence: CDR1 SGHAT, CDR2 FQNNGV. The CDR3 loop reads CASSLGTATGELFF. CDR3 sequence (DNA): TGTGCCAGCAGCTTAGGGACAGCTACCGGGGAGCTGTTTTTT.

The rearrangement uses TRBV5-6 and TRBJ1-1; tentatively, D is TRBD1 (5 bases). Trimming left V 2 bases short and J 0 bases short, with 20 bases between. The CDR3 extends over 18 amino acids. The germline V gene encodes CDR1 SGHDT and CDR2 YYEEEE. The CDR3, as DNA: TGTGCCAGCAGCTTTGCCTCCGGTGGGAGGGGTATGAACACTGAAGCTTTCTTT. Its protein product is CASSFASGGRGMNTEAFF.

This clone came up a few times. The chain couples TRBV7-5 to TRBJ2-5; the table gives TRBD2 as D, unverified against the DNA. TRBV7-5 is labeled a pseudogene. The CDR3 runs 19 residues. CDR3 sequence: CVRRLHRVLAGGPRETQYF. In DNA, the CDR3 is TGTGTCAGAAGACTACACAGGGTGCTAGCGGGAGGGCCAAGGGAGACCCAGTACTTC.

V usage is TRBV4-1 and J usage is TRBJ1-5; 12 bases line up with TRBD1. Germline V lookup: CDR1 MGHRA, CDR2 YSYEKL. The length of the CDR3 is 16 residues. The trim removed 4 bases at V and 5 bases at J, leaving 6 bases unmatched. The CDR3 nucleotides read TGCGCCAGCAGCCCCGGCGGGACAGGGGGCCATCAGCCCCAGCATTTT. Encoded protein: CASSPGGTGGHQPQHF.

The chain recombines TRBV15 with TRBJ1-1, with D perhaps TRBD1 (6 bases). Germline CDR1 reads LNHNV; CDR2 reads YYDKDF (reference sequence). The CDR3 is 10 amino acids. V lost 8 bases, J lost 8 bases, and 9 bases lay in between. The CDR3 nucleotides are TGTGCCACCGGGGGCCGCGAAGCTTTCTTT. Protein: CATGGREAFF.

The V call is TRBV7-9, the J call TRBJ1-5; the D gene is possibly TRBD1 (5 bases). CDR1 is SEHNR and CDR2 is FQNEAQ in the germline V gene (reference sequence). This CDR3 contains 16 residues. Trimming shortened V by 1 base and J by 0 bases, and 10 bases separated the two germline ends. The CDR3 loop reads CASSLEAGLSNQPQHF. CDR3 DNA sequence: TGTGCCAGCAGCTTAGAGGCGGGACTTAGCAATCAGCCCCAGCATTTT. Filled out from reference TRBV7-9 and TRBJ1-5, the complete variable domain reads DTGVSQNPRHKITKRGQNVTFRCDPISEHNRLYWYRQTLGQGPEFLTYFQNEAQLEKSRLLSDRFSAERPKGSFSTLEIQRTEQGDSAMYLCASSLEAGLSNQPQHFGDGTRLSIL.

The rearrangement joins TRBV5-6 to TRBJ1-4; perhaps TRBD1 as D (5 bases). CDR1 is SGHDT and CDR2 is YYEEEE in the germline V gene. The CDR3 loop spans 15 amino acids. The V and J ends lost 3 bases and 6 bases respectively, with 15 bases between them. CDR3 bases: TGTGCCAGCAGCTCCCGCCCCGGCAGGGATGAAAAACTGTTTTTT. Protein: CASSSRPGRDEKLFF.

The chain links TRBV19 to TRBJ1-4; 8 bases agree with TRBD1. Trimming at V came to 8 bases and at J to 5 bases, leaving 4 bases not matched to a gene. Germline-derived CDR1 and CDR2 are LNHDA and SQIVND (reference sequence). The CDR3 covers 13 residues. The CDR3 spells CASSGGPNEKLFF. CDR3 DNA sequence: TGTGCCAGTTCAGGGGGCCCGAATGAAAAACTGTTTTTT.

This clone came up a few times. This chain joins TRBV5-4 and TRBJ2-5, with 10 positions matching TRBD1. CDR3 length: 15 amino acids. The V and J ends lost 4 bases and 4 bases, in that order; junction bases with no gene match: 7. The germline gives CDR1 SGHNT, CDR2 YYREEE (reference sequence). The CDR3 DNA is TGTGCCAGCAGCAAGACGACAGGGGGCGGAGAGACCCAGTACTTC. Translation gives CASSKTTGGGETQYF.

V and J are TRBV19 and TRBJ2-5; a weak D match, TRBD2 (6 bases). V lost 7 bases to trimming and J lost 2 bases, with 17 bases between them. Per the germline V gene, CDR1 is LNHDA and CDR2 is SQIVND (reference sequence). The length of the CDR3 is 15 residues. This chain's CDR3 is CASTAQPGTQETQYF. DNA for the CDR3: TGTGCCAGTACCGCTCAACCCGGGACTCAAGAGACCCAGTACTTC.

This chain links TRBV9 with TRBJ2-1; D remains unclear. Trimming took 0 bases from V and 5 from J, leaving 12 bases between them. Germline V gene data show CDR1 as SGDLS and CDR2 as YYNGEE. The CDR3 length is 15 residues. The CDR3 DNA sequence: TGTGCCAGCAGCGTAGGTCTCCCTCCCCACAATGAGCAGTTCTTC. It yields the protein CASSVGLPPHNEQFF.

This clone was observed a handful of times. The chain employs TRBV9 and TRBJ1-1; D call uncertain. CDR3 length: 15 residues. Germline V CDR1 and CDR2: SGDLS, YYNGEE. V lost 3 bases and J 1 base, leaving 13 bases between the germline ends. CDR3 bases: TGTGCCAGCAGCGCAATAGGAGTACCGAACACTGAAGCTTTCTTT. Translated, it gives CASSAIGVPNTEAFF.

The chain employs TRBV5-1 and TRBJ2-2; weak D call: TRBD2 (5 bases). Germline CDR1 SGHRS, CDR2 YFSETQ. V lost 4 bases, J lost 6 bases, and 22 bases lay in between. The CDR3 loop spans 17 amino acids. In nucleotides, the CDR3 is TGCGCCAGCAGCCCGCCGTCGCTAGCCCTCCTACCCGGGGAGCTGTTTTTT. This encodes CASSPPSLALLPGELFF.